The 29 T cell receptor beta chains below all came from one sample that was sequenced in a study of blood T cell repertoires in COVID-19. TCRdb keeps only in-frame clones here, not all; method: immunoSEQ multiplex PCR. Here the sample spans tens of thousands of clones, approximately 90% being singletons. Sequencing input: peripheral blood. Every receptor here comes from a human donor in a cohort sampled during active COVID-19.

DNA of the CDR3: TGTGCCAGCTCCGACTCGGTGAACACTGAAGCTTTCTTT. Translated, it gives CASSDSVNTEAFF. The chain links TRBV18 to TRBJ1-1; no clear D gene. CDR1 and CDR2 (germline): KGHSH, LQKENI. This CDR3 comprises 13 residues. Deletions cut 6 bases from V and 0 bases from J, with 8 bases between.

The chain links TRBV5-5 to TRBJ1-6, with 8 bases aligning to TRBD1. CDR1 SGHKS and CDR2 YYEKEE come from the germline V gene (reference sequence). The CDR3 spans 14 residues. After removal of 5 bases from V and 7 bases from J, the junction contained 5 bases not matched to a gene. The CDR3 protein is CASSTGTGNSPLHF. CDR3 DNA: TGTGCCAGCAGTACCGGGACAGGCAATTCACCCCTCCACTTT.

The CDR3 spells CASSEEGTREGQPQHF. CDR3 DNA: TGTGCCAGCAGTGAAGAGGGTACCAGGGAAGGTCAGCCCCAGCATTTT. V usage is TRBV2 and J usage is TRBJ1-5; a weak D match, TRBD1 (5 bases). Trimming stripped 1 base from V and 6 bases from J, with 16 bases between. Germline CDR1 reads SNHLY; CDR2 reads FYNNEI. The CDR3 has 16 residues.

V is TRBV7-8 and J is TRBJ2-2; 9 positions agree with TRBD2. The CDR3 runs to 16 residues. Germline lookup yields CDR1 SGHVS and CDR2 FQNEAQ. After removal of 0 bases from V and 5 bases from J, the junction contained 4 bases not matched to a gene. For the CDR3, the DNA is TGTGCCAGCAGCTTAGCGGCGGGAGGGGCAACCGGGGAGCTGTTTTTT. The encoded protein is CASSLAAGGATGELFF.

The chain employs TRBV7-6 and TRBJ2-5, with TRBD2 identical over 8 bases. Germline V gene lookup returns CDR1 SGHVS and CDR2 FNYEAQ. Trimming removed 1 base from V and 2 bases from J; junction bases left unmatched: 6. The CDR3 totals 16 residues. The DNA for the CDR3 is TGTGCCAGCAGCTTAGAACGGGGGGGCCTACAAGAGACCCAGTACTTC. It yields the protein CASSLERGGLQETQYF.

The chain carries TRBV14 and TRBJ2-1, with D hard to call. CDR3 length equals 15 residues. Germline V gene lookup returns CDR1 SGHDN and CDR2 FVKESK. V lost 6 bases and J 0 bases, leaving 12 bases between the germline ends. CDR3 amino acids: CASSSRSSSYNEQFF. CDR3 in DNA: TGTGCCAGCAGTTCCCGGTCTAGCTCCTACAATGAGCAGTTCTTC.

The chain employs TRBV5-1 and TRBJ1-4, with TRBD1 identical over 7 bases. This CDR3 has 16 amino acids. Germline-derived CDR1 and CDR2 are SGHRS and YFSETQ. Losses at the gene ends were 0 bases for V and 5 bases for J; bases not matched to a gene: 7. Written as DNA, the CDR3 is TGCGCCAGCAGCTTGGGCCGACAGGGTGGAAATGAAAAACTGTTTTTT. Amino acid sequence: CASSLGRQGGNEKLFF.

The chain is built from TRBV13 and TRBJ2-5; TRBD2 matches at 15 bases. The length of the CDR3 is 18 residues. Germline loops: CDR1 PRHDT, CDR2 FYEKMQ (reference sequence). V dropped 1 base and J dropped 4; count of bases not matched to a gene: 7. The CDR3 DNA follows: TGTGCCAGCAGCTTAGCGGGACTAGCGGGAGGAGGTATAGAGACCCAGTACTTC. It translates to CASSLAGLAGGGIETQYF.

This clone was observed once. CDR3 nucleotides: TGTGCCTGGAGTCCAGGGATGGATTGGGCGACCCAGTACTTC. This encodes CAWSPGMDWATQYF. The V and J genes are TRBV30 and TRBJ2-5; a weak D match, TRBD1 (5 bases). Germline CDR1 GTSNPN, CDR2 SVGIG (reference sequence). CDR3 size: 14 residues. Trimming left V 2 bases short and J 7 bases short, with 17 bases between.

This rearrangement joins TRBV2 to TRBJ2-1; D may be TRBD2 (7 bases). The germline V gene encodes CDR1 SNHLY and CDR2 FYNNEI. The CDR3 sequence is 15 residues long. Trimming stripped 6 bases from V and 4 bases from J, with 16 bases between. The CDR3 sequence: CASSELEGGYNEQFF. The CDR3 nucleotides read TGTGCCAGCAGCGAACTAGAGGGGGGGTACAATGAGCAGTTCTTC.

Comments on this clone: Sequence at one end of the junction differs from germline and may be a read error. The V and J genes are TRBV27 and TRBJ2-3; TRBD2 aligns across 10 bases. The CDR3 sequence is 13 residues long. Germline V lookup: CDR1 MNHEY, CDR2 SMNVEV (reference sequence). CDR3 protein: CASTSGSTDTQYF. CDR3 sequence (DNA): TGTGCCAGCACTAGCGGGAGCACGGATACGCAGTATTTT.

The V call is TRBV25-1, the J call TRBJ1-1, with no clear D. Trimming stripped 2 bases from V and 4 bases from J, with 14 bases between. CDR1 and CDR2 (germline): MGHDK, SYGVNS. CDR3 length equals 15 residues. DNA of the CDR3: TGTGCCAGCAGTGAAGATGTCCGAGGAGTCACTGAAGCTTTCTTT. It specifies CASSEDVRGVTEAFF.

The chain has TRBV6-6 and TRBJ1-2, with 7 bases lining up with TRBD1. The V gene's germline CDR1 is MNHNY and CDR2 SVGAGI (reference sequence). CDR3 length equals 12 residues. V was pared by 6 bases and J by 7 bases, with 5 bases of the junction left unmatched. CDR3 DNA sequence: TGTGCCAGCAGATTCGACAGGGCTGGCTACACCTTC. Residues: CASRFDRAGYTF.

The V gene is TRBV4-1, the J gene TRBJ2-1; 9 bases agree with TRBD1. V lost 4 bases, J lost 8 bases, and 15 bases stayed unmatched. Germline CDR1 MGHRA, CDR2 YSYEKL. The CDR3 sequence is 17 residues long. This CDR3 reads CASSPGTGRGSRDEQFF. The CDR3 coding sequence is TGCGCCAGCAGCCCAGGGACAGGGAGAGGATCGAGGGATGAGCAGTTCTTC.

The chain uses TRBV28 and TRBJ2-1; D gene unclear. CDR1 MDHEN and CDR2 SYDVKM come from the germline V gene. Deletions cut 1 base from V and 0 bases from J, with 7 bases between. The CDR3 covers 15 residues. The CDR3 DNA is TGTGCCAGCAGTTTATCCGCTAGCTCCTACAATGAGCAGTTCTTC. This codes for CASSLSASSYNEQFF.

The chain links TRBV2 to TRBJ2-3; D is possibly TRBD2 (6 bases). Germline assignment: CDR1 SNHLY and CDR2 FYNNEI. The CDR3 runs 18 residues. The ends were cut back, 0 bases at V and 0 bases at J, with 16 bases in the middle. The CDR3 sequence: CASSEAGLLRLSTDTQYF. For the CDR3, the DNA is TGTGCCAGCAGTGAAGCGGGACTCCTACGACTTAGCACAGATACGCAGTATTTT.

J is TRBJ2-1 and V is TRBV12-3 or TRBV12-4, with D unclear. The V gene lost 5 bases and the J gene lost 10 bases, with 6 bases spanning the gap. CDR3 length: 10 residues. CDR3 loop: CASSPSEQFF. DNA of the CDR3: TGTGCCAGCAGTCCCTCCGAGCAGTTCTTC.

The chain uses TRBV5-6 and TRBJ1-5; 11 nucleotides match TRBD1. The CDR3 spans 18 residues. V was clipped by 4 bases and J by 4 bases; unmatched bases: 13. Germline CDR1 SGHDT, CDR2 YYEEEE. The CDR3 is CASSPGADRGLANQPQHF. Here the CDR3 DNA reads TGTGCCAGCAGCCCCGGGGCGGACAGGGGGCTTGCGAATCAGCCCCAGCATTTT.

The V gene is TRBV5-1, the J gene TRBJ2-3; D perhaps matches TRBD1 (6 bases). Germline loops: CDR1 SGHRS, CDR2 YFSETQ. The CDR3 runs to 15 residues. Trimming cost V 1 base and J 4 bases, with 13 bases left between them. Written as DNA, the CDR3 is TGCGCCAGCAGCTTGACAGGGCAGGTAGCAGATACGCAGTATTTT. Its protein product is CASSLTGQVADTQYF.

The V and J genes are TRBV12-3 or TRBV12-4 and TRBJ2-7; tentative D call: TRBD2 (7 bases). The CDR3 contains 13 residues. The CDR3 spells CRSKGGNSYEQYV. DNA of the CDR3: TGCCGGTCAAAGGGGGGGAACTCCTACGAGCAGTACGTC.

The chain has TRBV3-1 (or the pseudogene TRBV3-2) and TRBJ2-7, with 10 nucleotides matching TRBD2. Germline loops: CDR1 LGHDT, CDR2 YNNKEL (reference sequence). V was clipped by 1 base and J by 5 bases; unmatched bases: 11. This CDR3 is built from 17 residues. The CDR3 loop is CASSQGLAGGPGDEQYF. The CDR3 nucleotides read TGTGCCAGCAGCCAAGGGTTAGCGGGAGGCCCGGGGGACGAGCAGTACTTC.

The chain carries TRBV9 and TRBJ1-1; a possible D gene is TRBD1 (6 bases). Germline lookup yields CDR1 SGDLS and CDR2 YYNGEE. V lost 4 bases and J 1 base, leaving 26 bases between the germline ends. The CDR3 consists of 19 residues. CDR3 region: CASSPRLGGGFAWNTEAFF. As DNA, the CDR3 is TGTGCCAGCAGCCCACGCCTTGGGGGGGGCTTCGCATGGAACACTGAAGCTTTCTTT.

This chain joins TRBV5-1 and TRBJ2-7; TRBD1 agrees at 9 bases. Losses at the gene ends were 5 bases for V and 4 bases for J; bases not matched to a gene: 7. In germline, CDR1 is SGHRS, CDR2 YFSETQ. The CDR3 sequence is 14 residues long. In nucleotides, the CDR3 is TGCGCCAGCAGTTTTGACAGGGGGATGTACGAGCAGTACTTC. Translating gives CASSFDRGMYEQYF.

The rearrangement uses TRBV15 and TRBJ2-3, with D possibly being TRBD1 (5 bases). The CDR3 consists of 15 residues. The germline V and J ends were trimmed by 0 bases and 1 base, with 8 bases remaining between them. Germline V gene sequence: CDR1 LNHNV, CDR2 YYDKDF (reference sequence). The CDR3 nucleotides are TGTGCCACCAGCAGAGAAGGGGTGCGCACAGATACGCAGTATTTT. Its protein is CATSREGVRTDTQYF.

The chain links TRBV5-1 to TRBJ2-5; the match to TRBD2 covers 12 bases. CDR1 and CDR2 from the germline V gene are SGHRS and YFSETQ. The CDR3 has 15 amino acids. V lost 3 bases to trimming and J lost 2 bases; unmatched junction nucleotides: 2. CDR3 sequence: CASSWTSGDQETQYF. Here the CDR3 DNA reads TGCGCCAGCAGCTGGACTAGCGGGGATCAAGAGACCCAGTACTTC.

J is TRBJ2-5 and V is TRBV19, with TRBD2 matching over 11 bases. The CDR3 sequence is 20 residues long. The ends lost 1 base at V and 2 bases at J; junction bases unmatched: 15. CDR1 LNHDA and CDR2 SQIVND come from the germline V gene (reference sequence). The chain's CDR3 is CASSIVPLSGRAFRQETQYF. CDR3 DNA sequence: TGTGCCAGTAGTATAGTTCCCCTTAGCGGGAGGGCGTTTAGACAAGAGACCCAGTACTTC. Supplemented by reference TRBV19 and TRBJ2-5, the full variable domain reads DGGITQSPKYLFRKEGQNVTLSCEQNLNHDAMYWYRQDPGQGLRLIYYSQIVNDFQKGDIAEGYSVSREKKESFPLTVTSAQKNPTAFYLCASSIVPLSGRAFRQETQYFGPGTRLLVL.

V gene TRBV7-8 combines with J gene TRBJ2-1, with 9 bases matching TRBD2. Germline trimming cut 4 bases from V and 2 bases from J; bases unmatched to any gene: 6. Germline CDR1 and CDR2: SGHVS and FQNEAQ. This CDR3 comprises 16 residues. CDR3 sequence reads: CASSYRIAGAYNEQFF. The CDR3 nucleotides are TGTGCCAGCAGCTACCGGATAGCGGGAGCCTACAATGAGCAGTTCTTC.

This chain uses TRBV5-1 with TRBJ1-2, with TRBD1 as a possible D gene (6 bases). V lost 0 bases and J 5 bases, leaving 11 bases between the germline ends. The germline CDR1 and CDR2 sequences are SGHRS and YFSETQ. This CDR3 has 14 residues. The CDR3 reads CASSLGRTEYGYTF. In DNA form, the CDR3 reads TGCGCCAGCAGCTTGGGTCGGACAGAGTATGGCTACACCTTC.

This clone came up a few times. The chain joins TRBV7-9 to TRBJ1-3; TRBD1 aligns across 7 bases. The J segment lost 6 bases and the V segment lost 0 bases, leaving 5 bases of the junction unmatched. The CDR3 spans 15 residues. From germline, CDR1 is SEHNR and CDR2 FQNEAQ (reference sequence). In nucleotides, the CDR3 is TGTGCCAGCAGCTTAGCGGGACAGCACTCAAACACCATATATTTT. This gives the protein CASSLAGQHSNTIYF.